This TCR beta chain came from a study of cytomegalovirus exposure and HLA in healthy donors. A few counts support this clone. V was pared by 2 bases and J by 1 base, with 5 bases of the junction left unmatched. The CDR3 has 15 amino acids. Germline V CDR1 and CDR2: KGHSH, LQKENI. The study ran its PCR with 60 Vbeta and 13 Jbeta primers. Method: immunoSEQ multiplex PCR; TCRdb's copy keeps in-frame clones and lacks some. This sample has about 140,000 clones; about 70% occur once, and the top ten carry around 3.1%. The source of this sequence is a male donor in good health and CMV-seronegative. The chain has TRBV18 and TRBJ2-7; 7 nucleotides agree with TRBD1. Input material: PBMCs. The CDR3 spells CASSPLGTDSYEQYF. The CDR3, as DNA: TGTGCCAGCTCACCATTAGGGACAGATTCCTACGAGCAGTACTTC. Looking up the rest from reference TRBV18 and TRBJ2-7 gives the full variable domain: NAGVMQNPRHLVRRRGQEARLRCSPMKGHSHVYWYRQLPEEGLKFMVYLQKENIIDESGMPKERFSAEFPKEGPSILRIQQVVRGDSAAYFCASSPLGTDSYEQYFGPGTRLTVT.